These 26 T cell receptor beta chains share one sample of origin, sequenced in a study of shared clonotypes between healthy human individuals. Clones were sequenced by immunoSEQ multiplex PCR, and TCRdb holds only the in-frame ones, with some missing. Among over 400,000 clones, 90% to 96% were seen once, and the ten largest hold about 0.059%. Input material: naive CD4+ T cells sorted from blood. Subset: CD45RA+ positively selected. The origin of the receptors is a woman in her thirties in good health.

Of note for this clone: One end of the junction varies from germline; a read error may be responsible. This chain connects TRBV27 to TRBJ2-3, with D possibly TRBD2 on 6 matching bases. The V gene's germline CDR1 is MNHEY and CDR2 SMNVEV (reference sequence). The CDR3 loop spans 15 amino acids. The CDR3 region is CASSFSSGPTYTQYF. CDR3 DNA sequence: TGTGCCAGCAGTTTCAGTAGCGGACCCACATATACGCAGTATTTT.

The V gene is TRBV7-8, the J gene TRBJ2-3; perhaps D is TRBD1 or TRBD2 (6 bases each). The ends were cut back, 4 bases at V and 2 bases at J, with 16 bases in the middle. The CDR3 spans 16 residues. CDR1 is SGHVS and CDR2 is FQNEAQ in the germline V gene. CDR3 coding DNA: TGTGCCAGCAGCTCTAGGGGGGCTCCCCTCACAGATACGCAGTATTTT. The encoded protein is CASSSRGAPLTDTQYF.

The rearrangement links TRBV27 to TRBJ1-2, with no clear D. The germline gives CDR1 MNHEY, CDR2 SMNVEV (reference sequence). The CDR3 extends over 16 amino acids. V gave up 3 bases and J gave up 7 bases, with 21 bases separating them. The CDR3 here is CASSFLGNSGYIGYTF. In nucleotides, the CDR3 is TGTGCCAGCAGTTTCCTTGGGAACAGTGGTTATATTGGCTACACCTTC.

The rearrangement joins TRBV7-2 to TRBJ2-7; 8 nucleotides match TRBD2. V shed 4 bases, J shed 7 bases, and the junction held 9 bases outside the gene matches. The CDR3 length is 14 residues. In germline, CDR1 is SGHTA, CDR2 FQGNSA. Written as DNA, the CDR3 is TGTGCCAGCAGCTCTTCTGGACTAGCTGAAGAGCAGTACTTC. This translates into CASSSSGLAEEQYF.

Details on this clone: At one end, the junction sequence differs from germline, possibly due to a read error. The rearrangement joins TRBV25-1 to TRBJ2-7; a possible D gene is TRBD2 (5 bases). This CDR3 comprises 15 residues. Germline assignment: CDR1 MGHDK and CDR2 SYGVNS. DNA for the CDR3: TGTGCCAGCAGTGACGGCGGCAGGAGGTCCTCCGAGCAGTACTTC. Amino acid sequence: CASSDGGRRSSEQYF.

This clone was seen only once. V usage is TRBV2 and J usage is TRBJ1-5; D ambiguous. Germline V CDR1 and CDR2: SNHLY, FYNNEI. V was shortened by 1 base and J by 3 bases, with 10 bases between the two germline ends. The CDR3 has 15 amino acids. The chain's CDR3 is CASSEDSQYNQPQHF. In DNA, the CDR3 is TGTGCCAGCAGTGAAGATAGCCAGTACAATCAGCCCCAGCATTTT.

The chain joins TRBV6-1 to TRBJ1-5; no definite D call. This CDR3 is built from 14 residues. V was cut by 8 bases and J by 7 bases, with 18 bases left in between. In germline, CDR1 is MNHNS, CDR2 SASEGT. The CDR3 here is CASLLREVGQPQHF. The DNA for the CDR3 is TGTGCCAGCCTCTTGCGGGAGGTCGGCCAGCCCCAGCATTTT.

This clone is a singleton in its sample. This chain uses TRBV5-1 with TRBJ2-3, with no clear D. CDR1 is SGHRS, CDR2 YFSETQ, per germline. Trimming removed 0 bases at V and 5 bases at J, with 13 bases between. The CDR3 consists of 15 residues. The CDR3 region is CASSLADGRVDTQYF. The CDR3 nucleotides are TGCGCCAGCAGCTTGGCCGATGGTAGGGTAGATACGCAGTATTTT.

The CDR3, as DNA: TGTGCCAGCACTAGGGGGAACGATGGAAACACCATATATTTT. Amino acid sequence: CASTRGNDGNTIYF. The rearrangement joins TRBV6-5 to TRBJ1-3; weak D call: TRBD1 (6 bases). The V and J ends lost 7 bases and 3 bases respectively, with 13 bases between them. Germline V gene lookup returns CDR1 MNHEY and CDR2 SVGAGI. CDR3 size: 14 residues.

V is TRBV18 and J is TRBJ2-5; D gene uncertain. The germline CDR1 and CDR2 sequences are KGHSH and LQKENI. The CDR3 consists of 13 residues. Trimming cost V 3 bases and J 1 base, with 6 bases left between them. The CDR3 region is CASSPVGQETQYF. The CDR3 coding sequence is TGTGCCAGCTCACCCGTGGGCCAAGAGACCCAGTACTTC.

The chain carries TRBV30 and TRBJ2-3; 10 positions agree with TRBD2. The length of the CDR3 is 15 residues. From germline, CDR1 is GTSNPN and CDR2 SVGIG (reference sequence). V lost 8 bases to trimming and J lost 7 bases; unmatched junction nucleotides: 15. CDR3 loop: CAGAGTSDLANTQYF. The DNA of the CDR3 is TGTGCCGGAGCCGGGACTAGCGATTTGGCCAATACGCAGTATTTT.

The table lists this clone with a few counts. This chain uses TRBV9 with TRBJ2-1; 7 nucleotides align to TRBD2. V dropped 0 bases and J dropped 9; count of bases not matched to a gene: 9. The CDR3 consists of 15 residues. Germline lookup yields CDR1 SGDLS and CDR2 YYNGEE. The CDR3 coding sequence is TGTGCCAGCAGCGTAGTAGTTAGCGGGTGGTCTGAGCAGTTCTTC. Its translation: CASSVVVSGWSEQFF. The whole variable domain, remainder taken from reference TRBV9 and TRBJ2-1, is DSGVTQTPKHLITATGQRVTLRCSPRSGDLSVYWYQQSLDQGLQFLIQYYNGEERAKGNILERFSAQQFPDLHSELNLSSLELGDSALYFCASSVVVSGWSEQFFGPGTRLTVL.

This clone was observed a handful of times. V usage is TRBV27 and J usage is TRBJ2-2, with unresolved D. This CDR3 has 12 amino acids. Germline CDR1 MNHEY, CDR2 SMNVEV (reference sequence). Trimming removed 5 bases from V and 5 bases from J, with 6 bases in between. The CDR3 is CASSPQTGELFF. Here the CDR3 DNA reads TGTGCCAGCAGTCCACAAACCGGGGAGCTGTTTTTT.

The CDR3 DNA is TGTGCCAGCAGCTTGGGGGGACAGGGAAAAGCTTTCTTT. This encodes CASSLGGQGKAFF. The chain joins TRBV5-8 to TRBJ1-1, with 9 bases identical to TRBD1. With 0 bases clipped from V and 9 bases from J, the junction kept 3 bases outside the gene matches. The CDR3 covers 13 residues. From germline, CDR1 is SGHTS and CDR2 YDEGEE.

This clone was seen a single time. V and J are TRBV6-5 and TRBJ2-1; 9 bases are shared with TRBD2. This CDR3 comprises 15 residues. Germline CDR1 MNHEY, CDR2 SVGAGI. V lost 5 bases, J lost 7 bases, and 9 bases stayed unmatched. Here the CDR3 reads CASSPRSGSGNEQFF. The CDR3 region has the DNA TGTGCCAGCAGTCCCCGTAGCGGGAGCGGGAATGAGCAGTTCTTC.

The chain uses TRBV28 and TRBJ2-3; a weak D match, TRBD1 (5 bases). The germline V gene encodes CDR1 MDHEN and CDR2 SYDVKM. V gave up 6 bases and J gave up 6 bases, with 19 bases separating them. The CDR3 has 15 amino acids. This CDR3 is CASSPRGFISDTQYF. The CDR3 DNA reads as TGTGCCAGCAGCCCTAGGGGTTTCATTTCTGATACGCAGTATTTT.

The chain couples TRBV7-7 to TRBJ2-5; D unresolved. The J call may be in error: the DNA end matches TRBJ2-7 better. Germline loops: CDR1 SSHAT, CDR2 FNYEAQ (reference sequence). This CDR3 region has 14 residues. The CDR3 region has the DNA TGTGCCAGCAGCTTACCAGCGTTGATCCACGAGCAGTACTTC. Its protein is CASSLPALIHEQYF.

This clone has just one count. The genes are TRBV28 and TRBJ2-7; D could derive from TRBD1 or TRBD2 (5 bases each). Per germline, CDR1 MDHEN and CDR2 SYDVKM. V lost 5 bases and J lost 5, with 16 bases in between. The CDR3 length is 14 residues. CDR3 in DNA: TGTGCCAGCAGTGGGGACCGCCTGTTTAACGAGCAGTACTTC. Its protein is CASSGDRLFNEQYF.

This clone was found once. V gene TRBV4-1 combines with J gene TRBJ2-3; D is possibly TRBD2 (6 bases). The CDR3 contains 17 residues. The V end was cut by 1 base, the J end by 0 bases, with 14 bases between. Germline CDR1 is MGHRA and CDR2 is YSYEKL. The DNA of the CDR3 is TGCGCCAGCAGCCAAGTCCCCCTAGCGCTGAGCACAGATACGCAGTATTTT. Protein: CASSQVPLALSTDTQYF.

The chain uses TRBV28 and TRBJ2-2; 9 bases line up with TRBD1. The germline gives CDR1 MDHEN, CDR2 SYDVKM. The CDR3 is made up of 15 amino acids. Losses at the gene ends were 2 bases for V and 5 bases for J; bases not matched to a gene: 3. Here the CDR3 DNA reads TGTGCCAGCAGTTTAATTGGGACAGGGACCGGGGAGCTGTTTTTT. Amino acids: CASSLIGTGTGELFF.

Of note for this clone: The same CDR3 is also encoded by other DNA sequences in this sample. The chain joins TRBV5-1 to TRBJ2-7, with TRBD1 identical over 9 bases. V lost 4 bases to trimming and J lost 1 base; unmatched junction nucleotides: 3. The CDR3 runs to 14 residues. Germline-derived CDR1 and CDR2 are SGHRS and YFSETQ. The CDR3 nucleotides are TGCGCCAGCAGCCCGGGACAGGGATCCTACGAGCAGTACTTC. Translated, it gives CASSPGQGSYEQYF.

The J gene is TRBJ2-2, the V gene TRBV29-1, with 9 bases that match TRBD2. This CDR3 spans 16 amino acids. The J segment lost 5 bases and the V segment lost 3 bases, leaving 10 bases of the junction unmatched. Germline V gene data show CDR1 as SQVTM and CDR2 as ANQGSEA. CDR3 in amino acids: CSVETSGPGRTGELFF. CDR3 bases: TGCAGCGTTGAGACTAGCGGCCCCGGAAGGACCGGGGAGCTGTTTTTT.

The rearrangement uses TRBV28 and TRBJ2-5, with 7 bases identical to TRBD1. The CDR3 runs 17 residues. The germline CDR1 and CDR2 sequences are MDHEN and SYDVKM. V shed 2 bases, J shed 6 bases, and the junction held 15 bases outside the gene matches. CDR3 DNA sequence: TGTGCCAGCAGTTTAATGGGACAGCCCATCCGTGTGAAGACCCAGTACTTC. It translates to CASSLMGQPIRVKTQYF. Full variable domain (rest looked up from reference TRBV28 and TRBJ2-5): DVKVTQSSRYLVKRTGEKVFLECVQDMDHENMFWYRQDPGLGLRLIYFSYDVKMKEKGDIPEGYSVSREKKERFSLILESASTNQTSMYLCASSLMGQPIRVKTQYFGPGTRLLVL.

CDR3 sequence: CASSLAHSGANVLTF. CDR3 bases: TGCGCCAGCAGCTTGGCGCACTCTGGGGCCAACGTCCTGACTTTC. This chain uses TRBV5-1 with TRBJ2-6; D unresolved. The CDR3 covers 15 residues. V shed 0 bases and J shed 0 bases, with 4 bases lying between them. From germline, CDR1 is SGHRS and CDR2 YFSETQ.

V is TRBV5-1 and J is TRBJ2-2, with D hard to call. The CDR3 runs to 15 residues. Germline V gives CDR1 SGHRS, CDR2 YFSETQ. Between the trimmed V and J ends, which lost 0 bases and 3 bases, there was a span of 9 bases. The CDR3 DNA is TGCGCCAGCAGCTTGGGGCTAGGCGACACCGGGGAGCTGTTTTTT. Residues: CASSLGLGDTGELFF.

The gene calls are TRBV7-9 and TRBJ1-1; D call uncertain. The V gene lost 4 bases and the J gene lost 5 bases, with 11 bases spanning the gap. The CDR3 is 13 residues long. The germline gives CDR1 SEHNR, CDR2 FQNEAQ (reference sequence). CDR3 in amino acids: CASSSFMETEAFF. CDR3 coding DNA: TGTGCCAGCAGCTCATTCATGGAAACTGAAGCTTTCTTT.